These 24 T cell receptor beta chains came from one sample sequenced in a study of shared clonotypes between healthy human individuals. Data came from immunoSEQ multiplex PCR; TCRdb stores just in-frame clones and leaves some out. This table holds under 2,000,000 clones, approximately 95% found once. Naive CD8 cells comprised CD45RO-negative, CCR7-positively selected cells, excluding terminally differentiated effector memory CD45RA+ cells. The sequenced material came from naive CD8+ T cells sorted from blood. These receptors all stem from a man between 18 and 29 years old in good health.

The V call is TRBV7-9, the J call TRBJ1-2; D not certain. Trimming pared 0 bases from V and 2 bases from J, leaving 10 bases between. The length of the CDR3 is 15 residues. Germline CDR1 SEHNR, CDR2 FQNEAQ (reference sequence). The DNA of the CDR3 is TGTGCCAGCAGCTTAGCGGGAGGGTTGAACTATGGCTACACCTTC. This encodes CASSLAGGLNYGYTF.

The chain carries TRBV12-5 and TRBJ2-3; 10 nucleotides agree with TRBD2. V shed 3 bases and J 1 base; nucleotides not matched to a gene: 4. The length of the CDR3 is 16 residues. Germline loops: CDR1 LGHNT, CDR2 FRNRAP. CDR3 residues: CASGFGTSGGTDTQYF. CDR3 bases: TGTGCTAGTGGTTTCGGTACTAGCGGGGGCACAGATACGCAGTATTTT.

The gene calls are TRBV9 and TRBJ2-7; 14 bases match TRBD2. The CDR3 has 15 amino acids. Trimming took 4 bases from V and 5 from J; bases not matched to a gene: 5. Germline V gene lookup returns CDR1 SGDLS and CDR2 YYNGEE. The CDR3 loop is CASSPRTSGRNEQYF. The CDR3 nucleotides read TGTGCCAGCAGCCCAAGGACTAGCGGGAGGAACGAGCAGTACTTC.

V usage is TRBV28 and J usage is TRBJ2-3, with D possibly matching TRBD1 (5 bases). The CDR3 sequence is 11 residues long. Germline V gene sequence: CDR1 MDHEN, CDR2 SYDVKM. Trimming stripped 8 bases from V and 4 bases from J, with 7 bases between. CDR3 region: CASRTSDTQYF. The CDR3 DNA reads as TGTGCCAGCCGGACATCAGATACGCAGTATTTT.

This sequence joins TRBV5-6 and TRBJ1-6; no reliable D call. Trimming left V 0 bases short and J 2 bases short, with 6 bases between. This CDR3 has 15 residues. CDR1 SGHDT and CDR2 YYEEEE come from the germline V gene. The CDR3 region is CASSLGTTYNSPLHF. In nucleotides, the CDR3 is TGTGCCAGCAGCTTGGGGACCACCTATAATTCACCCCTCCACTTT.

The CDR3, as DNA: TGTGCCAGCAGCTTAGAAATGGGCGGGGGACGATTGGGCGAGCAGTACTTC. Protein product: CASSLEMGGGRLGEQYF. The V call is TRBV7-2, the J call TRBJ2-7; 7 bases agree with TRBD2. The CDR3 is 17 amino acids. V lost 1 base and J lost 6; bases outside the gene matches: 15. From germline, CDR1 is SGHTA and CDR2 FQGNSA.

The rearrangement links TRBV5-4 to TRBJ1-1; 7 nucleotides align to TRBD1. CDR3 length: 15 amino acids. Germline assignment: CDR1 SGHNT and CDR2 YYREEE (reference sequence). Germline trimming cut 4 bases from V and 0 bases from J; bases unmatched to any gene: 6. DNA for the CDR3: TGTGCCAGCAGCCCCCAGGGGGTAGTGAACACTGAAGCTTTCTTT. It yields the protein CASSPQGVVNTEAFF.

This clone showed up just once. This chain joins TRBV5-1 and TRBJ1-1, with a tentative D call TRBD1 (5 bases). Trimming took 5 bases from V and 1 from J, leaving 9 bases between them. From germline, CDR1 is SGHRS and CDR2 YFSETQ. This CDR3 is built from 13 residues. In nucleotides, the CDR3 is TGCGCCAGCAGAACGGACACGAACACTGAAGCTTTCTTT. Protein: CASRTDTNTEAFF.

The gene calls are TRBV7-2 and TRBJ2-5; D not certain. The CDR3 totals 16 residues. Germline V gene data show CDR1 as SGHTA and CDR2 as FQGNSA. With 1 base removed from V and 5 bases from J, the gap between germline ends came to 17 bases. As DNA, the CDR3 is TGTGCCAGCAGCTTAGGGTGGTCCCGGCCGACGGAGACCCAGTACTTC. The encoded protein is CASSLGWSRPTETQYF. Supplemented by reference TRBV7-2 and TRBJ2-5, the full variable domain reads GAGVSQSPSNKVTEKGKDVELRCDPISGHTALYWYRQSLGQGLEFLIYFQGNSAPDKSGLPSDRFSAERTGGSVSTLTIQRTQQEDSAVYLCASSLGWSRPTETQYFGPGTRLLVL.

The chain employs TRBV9 and TRBJ2-4, with TRBD2 matching over 13 bases. J was trimmed by 0 bases and V by 0 bases; bases with no gene match: 12. CDR1 and CDR2 from the germline V gene are SGDLS and YYNGEE. The CDR3 sequence is 21 residues long. CDR3 DNA: TGTGCCAGCAGCGTAGAGGGTGCGGGACTAGCGGGGACCTTAGCCAAAAACATTCAGTACTTC. Protein product: CASSVEGAGLAGTLAKNIQYF.

V usage is TRBV10-2 and J usage is TRBJ2-7; 10 bases line up with TRBD2. CDR3 length: 17 amino acids. V was pared by 3 bases and J by 2 bases, with 10 bases of the junction left unmatched. Looked up from germline, CDR1 is WSHSY and CDR2 is SAAADI. CDR3 in DNA: TGCGCCAGCAGTGATAGCCTAGCGGGAGAGGGCCCCTACGAGCAGTACTTC. It is translated as CASSDSLAGEGPYEQYF.

The chain employs TRBV10-1 and TRBJ2-2, with D unresolved. The CDR3 is 13 residues long. Between the trimmed V and J ends, which lost 4 bases and 5 bases, there was a span of 8 bases. In germline, CDR1 is WNHNN, CDR2 SYGVQD (reference sequence). The CDR3, as DNA: TGCGCCAGCAGTGTGAAACGGACCGGGGAGCTGTTTTTT. Translating gives CASSVKRTGELFF.

Written as DNA, the CDR3 is TGTGCCAGTAGTATGGCTAGTACTTACAATGAGCAGTTCTTC. Protein: CASSMASTYNEQFF. V is TRBV19 and J is TRBJ2-1; the D is unclear. The CDR3 has 14 amino acids. The germline CDR1 and CDR2 sequences are LNHDA and SQIVND (reference sequence). Between the trimmed V and J ends, which lost 3 bases and 4 bases, there was a span of 10 bases.

The CDR3: CASSLQRASYEQYF. The CDR3, as DNA: TGTGCCAGCAGCTTGCAGCGGGCGTCCTACGAGCAGTACTTC. The chain couples TRBV5-6 to TRBJ2-7, with TRBD2 as a possible D gene (6 bases). V was trimmed by 1 base and J by 1 base, leaving 9 bases between them. The CDR3 is made up of 14 amino acids. Per the germline V gene, CDR1 is SGHDT and CDR2 is YYEEEE.

The V gene is TRBV9, the J gene TRBJ2-1; D possibly corresponds to TRBD1 (6 bases). The CDR3 has 16 amino acids. Trimming removed 0 bases from V and 0 bases from J, with 10 bases in between. CDR1 is SGDLS, CDR2 YYNGEE, per germline. CDR3 protein: CASSVATGNSYNEQFF. The CDR3 nucleotides read TGTGCCAGCAGCGTAGCGACAGGAAACTCCTACAATGAGCAGTTCTTC.

About this clone itself: Additional DNA sequences in this sample encode the identical CDR3. The gene calls are TRBV6-1 and TRBJ2-7; no reliable D call. The CDR3 extends over 13 amino acids. Germline V lookup: CDR1 MNHNS, CDR2 SASEGT. Trimming took 3 bases from V and 1 from J, leaving 7 bases between them. This CDR3 is CASSERRSYEQYF. The CDR3 coding sequence is TGTGCCAGCAGTGAGAGGAGATCCTACGAGCAGTACTTC.

This chain links TRBV7-9 with TRBJ2-1; unclear D gene. The V end lost 4 bases, the J end lost 12 bases, and 13 bases lay between the germline ends. This CDR3 is 12 amino acids long. The germline gives CDR1 SEHNR, CDR2 FQNEAQ (reference sequence). The CDR3 sequence: CASSSVPGPQFF. CDR3 DNA: TGTGCCAGCAGCTCAGTCCCCGGTCCGCAGTTCTTC.

This sequence joins TRBV6-1 and TRBJ2-5, with TRBD2 matching 13 bases. CDR3 length: 15 amino acids. After removal of 4 bases from V and 2 bases from J, the junction contained 1 base not matched to a gene. The germline CDR1 and CDR2 sequences are MNHNS and SASEGT. CDR3 nucleotides: TGTGCCAGCAGTGGGGGACTAGCGGGGCAAGAGACCCAGTACTTC. Protein: CASSGGLAGQETQYF.

For the CDR3, the DNA is TGTGCCAGCAGGGGACAGGGGTTGGTAAACTATGGCTACACCTTC. Translated, it gives CASRGQGLVNYGYTF. The J gene is TRBJ1-2, the V gene TRBV5-6; TRBD1 aligns across 10 bases. This CDR3 contains 15 residues. CDR1 is SGHDT and CDR2 is YYEEEE in the germline V gene. J lost 2 bases, V lost 5 bases, and 6 bases had no gene match.

The chain employs TRBV27 and TRBJ2-7; D possibly corresponds to TRBD2 (6 bases). This CDR3 region has 16 residues. Between the trimmed V and J ends, which lost 5 bases and 2 bases, there was a span of 19 bases. The germline gives CDR1 MNHEY, CDR2 SMNVEV (reference sequence). This CDR3 is CASSASQGLITYEQYF. CDR3 in DNA: TGTGCCAGCAGTGCCTCCCAGGGACTTATTACCTACGAGCAGTACTTC.

This sequence joins TRBV28 and TRBJ1-3, with D uncertain. Germline CDR1 and CDR2: MDHEN and SYDVKM. There are 12 residues in the CDR3. V lost 3 bases and J 8 bases, leaving 8 bases between the germline ends. The CDR3 nucleotides read TGTGCCAGCAGTTTGGCGGAAGACACCATATATTTT. Translating it yields CASSLAEDTIYF.

V gene TRBV2 combines with J gene TRBJ2-7, with D possibly called TRBD1 or TRBD2 (5 bases each). CDR1 SNHLY and CDR2 FYNNEI come from the germline V gene. Trimming left V 3 bases short and J 4 bases short, with 10 bases between. The CDR3 is 13 residues long. CDR3 residues: CASSEAGRYEQYF. As DNA, the CDR3 is TGTGCCAGCAGTGAGGCAGGGAGATACGAGCAGTACTTC.

V gene TRBV5-1 combines with J gene TRBJ1-2; maybe TRBD1 (5 bases). V was shortened by 0 bases and J by 7 bases, with 10 bases between the two germline ends. CDR3 length: 13 residues. In germline, CDR1 is SGHRS, CDR2 YFSETQ. The CDR3 loop is CASSLEQDFGYTF. DNA for the CDR3: TGCGCCAGCAGCTTGGAACAGGATTTTGGCTACACCTTC.

V and J are TRBV15 and TRBJ2-2; D is tentatively TRBD1 or TRBD2 (6 bases each). Germline CDR1 LNHNV, CDR2 YYDKDF (reference sequence). There are 12 residues in the CDR3. The V gene lost 6 bases and the J gene lost 6 bases, with 8 bases spanning the gap. This chain's CDR3 is CATREGAGELFF. In DNA, the CDR3 is TGTGCCACCAGGGAGGGGGCCGGGGAGCTGTTTTTT.